This T cell receptor beta chain originates from a study of CD8 T cell repertoires and HIV-1 epitope variants. Study in general: Controls were a CMV, EBV and flu peptide pool, Ebola AY9 negative control, and no-peptide well. Tested: three Gag epitope families, Nef HW9 and YT9. Equal numbers of autologous T cell-negative cells presented antigen to enriched T cells. Overall study results and limits: Of roughly nine antigen-specific beta clonotypes, 6 or 7 appeared to cross-react with escape variants.

Produced via immunoSEQ multiplex PCR; TCRdb's table is partial and in-frame only. This sample has about 95,000 clones; around 67% occur once, and the top ten carry roughly 24%. Germline CDR1 is LGHNA and CDR2 is YSLEER. There are 15 residues in the CDR3. V was clipped by 3 bases and J by 3 bases, with 14 bases between them. In its sample, this clone ranks as medium-sized. Its target is unknown. The chain carries TRBV4-3 and TRBJ1-2; D possibly corresponds to TRBD1 (6 bases). What was sequenced was uncultured baseline CD8+ T cells from peripheral blood mononuclear cells (PBMCs). The clonotype comes from a male donor with HIV. CDR3 sequence (DNA): TGCGCCAGCAGCCAGGCCCTACAGGGAGACTATGGCTACACCTTC. Protein sequence: CASSQALQGDYGYTF.